Listed here are 24 T cell receptor beta chains from one sample, sequenced in a study of early T cells in non-severe SARS-CoV-2 infection. MiXCR, run by TCRdb on the 5' RACE reads, gives a single entry per CDR3 protein. The repertoire includes 70,000 to 90,000 distinct CDR3 sequences, over 9.5% of them detected once, and roughly 3.6% sits in the top ten. Sequencing input: whole blood. These receptors all come from an adult who was a healthcare worker with PCR-confirmed SARS-CoV-2 infection or an uninfected control (not recorded which).

This chain joins TRBV20-1 and TRBJ2-1; D is unresolved. CDR1 DFQATT and CDR2 SNEGSKA come from the germline V gene (reference sequence). The CDR3 runs 13 residues. Trimming left V 6 bases short and J 9 bases short, with 18 bases between. As DNA, the CDR3 is TGCAGTGCGCAGCGAGGCGCCGAAGGTGAGCAGTTCTTC. It is translated as CSAQRGAEGEQFF.

This clonotype was detected many times. This rearrangement joins TRBV21-1 to TRBJ1-1; the table assigns TRBD1, which was not confirmed against the DNA. TRBV21-1 is noted as a pseudogene. This CDR3 contains 14 residues. Here the CDR3 reads CARPPGQGKEGAFF. In DNA form, the CDR3 reads TGTGCCAGGCCACCGGGACAGGGGAAGGAGGGGGCTTTCTTT.

There are a few counts of this clonotype. V is TRBV24-1 and J is TRBJ2-1; 8 bases align to TRBD2. The J segment lost 7 bases and the V segment lost 2 bases, leaving 3 bases of the junction unmatched. This CDR3 comprises 14 residues. Per the germline V gene, CDR1 is KGHDR and CDR2 is SFDVKD. CDR3 bases: TGTGCCACCAGTGATTGGTTAGCGGGAAATGAGCAGTTCTTC. Its protein is CATSDWLAGNEQFF.

This sequence joins TRBV11-1 and TRBJ2-3; D unresolved. With 3 bases removed from V and 0 bases from J, the gap between germline ends came to 13 bases. From germline, CDR1 is SGHAT and CDR2 FQDESV (reference sequence). The CDR3 runs to 16 residues. The CDR3 is CASSFHGSTSTDTQYF. The CDR3 DNA reads as TGTGCCAGCAGCTTTCACGGATCGACCAGCACAGATACGCAGTATTTT.

The rearrangement uses TRBV20-1 and TRBJ2-5, with TRBD2 as a possible D gene (6 bases). Trimming stripped 1 base from V and 5 bases from J, with 20 bases between. Per the germline V gene, CDR1 is DFQATT and CDR2 is SNEGSKA (reference sequence). The CDR3 totals 16 residues. Here the CDR3 reads CSARGRMLGLVETQYF. CDR3 DNA sequence: TGCAGTGCTAGAGGAAGGATGTTGGGACTGGTGGAGACCCAGTACTTC.

This chain uses TRBV29-1 with TRBJ1-4; D might be TRBD1 (5 bases). Germline assignment: CDR1 SQVTM and CDR2 ANQGSEA. CDR3 size: 15 residues. The V end lost 4 bases, the J end lost 0 bases, and 12 bases lay between the germline ends. CDR3 DNA sequence: TGCAGCGTTGTGGACACCTTGGCAACTAATGAAAAACTGTTTTTT. It translates to CSVVDTLATNEKLFF.

This clonotype was observed a handful of times. The V gene is TRBV6-5, the J gene TRBJ2-6; the D gene could be TRBD1 or TRBD2 (6 bases each). CDR3 length equals 17 residues. Germline CDR1 and CDR2: MNHEY and SVGAGI. V was shortened by 0 bases and J by 0 bases, with 9 bases between the two germline ends. CDR3 amino acids: CASSYSSGASGANVLTF. In DNA form, the CDR3 reads TGTGCCAGCAGTTACTCTTCGGGGGCCTCTGGGGCCAACGTCCTGACTTTC.

This clonotype has a count of ten or more. This chain connects TRBV11-1 to TRBJ2-1, with 10 bases fitting TRBD1. V trimming: 0 bases; J trimming: 7 bases; junction bases outside the gene matches: 3. The CDR3 length is 15 residues. Germline assignment: CDR1 SGHAT and CDR2 FQDESV (reference sequence). The DNA for the CDR3 is TGTGCCAGCAGCTTAGCATCGGACAGGGGGAATGAGCAGTTCTTC. Protein: CASSLASDRGNEQFF.

This chain uses TRBV4-1 with TRBJ2-3; 14 nucleotides align to TRBD2. Per the germline V gene, CDR1 is MGHRA and CDR2 is YSYEKL. CDR3 length: 19 amino acids. V lost 1 base to trimming and J lost 1 base; unmatched junction nucleotides: 7. Here the CDR3 reads CASSQAGTSGSGGTDTQYF. The CDR3 region has the DNA TGCGCCAGCAGCCAAGCCGGGACTAGCGGGAGCGGCGGCACAGATACGCAGTATTTT.

There are many counts of this clonotype. The chain employs TRBV20-1 and TRBJ2-6; 8 positions agree with TRBD1. The V and J ends lost 6 bases and 0 bases, in that order; junction bases with no gene match: 13. Germline V CDR1 and CDR2: DFQATT, SNEGSKA (reference sequence). CDR3 length: 18 amino acids. The CDR3 region has the DNA TGCAGTGCAGAACCGGGACAGGTGTGGTCCTCTGGGGCCAACGTCCTGACTTTC. Its protein product is CSAEPGQVWSSGANVLTF.

This clonotype has ten or more counts. The V call is TRBV2, the J call TRBJ2-3; 12 bases fit TRBD2. The CDR3 has 15 residues. Trimming cost V 6 bases and J 6 bases; bases outside gene matches: 7. Germline CDR1 and CDR2: SNHLY and FYNNEI. This CDR3 is CASSLAGGPVDTQYF. The CDR3 nucleotides read TGTGCCAGCAGCCTAGCGGGAGGGCCGGTGGATACGCAGTATTTT.

The chain joins TRBV25-1 to TRBJ2-3; 8 bases match TRBD1. V gave up 4 bases and J gave up 1 base; unmatched junction bases: 7. The CDR3 loop spans 16 amino acids. Germline CDR1 and CDR2: MGHDK and SYGVNS. The CDR3 sequence is CASSASTGVGTDTQYF. CDR3 nucleotide sequence: TGTGCCAGCAGTGCCTCGACAGGGGTCGGCACAGATACGCAGTATTTT. The full variable domain, in which reference TRBV25-1 and TRBJ2-3 provide the parts outside the CDR3, is EADIYQTPRYLVIGTGKKITLECSQTMGHDKMYWYQQDPGMELHLIHYSYGVNSTEKGDLSSESTVSRIRTEHFPLTLESARPSHTSQYLCASSASTGVGTDTQYFGPGTRLTVL.

The chain employs TRBV29-1 and TRBJ1-1, with 7 bases fitting TRBD1. This CDR3 is built from 11 residues. Trimming took 7 bases from V and 4 from J; bases not matched to a gene: 3. The germline V gene encodes CDR1 SQVTM and CDR2 ANQGSEA. CDR3 in amino acids: CSAHRGTEAFF. CDR3 nucleotides: TGCAGCGCCCACAGGGGCACTGAAGCTTTCTTT.

This chain uses TRBV3-1 with TRBJ2-2; D remains ambiguous. The CDR3 consists of 14 residues. Per germline, CDR1 LGHDT and CDR2 YNNKEL (reference sequence). Trimming left V 6 bases short and J 0 bases short, with 8 bases between. The CDR3 coding sequence is TGTGCCAGCAGACGAGCACCGAACACCGGGGAGCTGTTTTTT. Protein product: CASRRAPNTGELFF.

In nucleotides, the CDR3 is TGTGCCAGCAGTTTATCACGGGCCAGTGAAGCTTTCTTT. Residues: CASSLSRASEAFF. This rearrangement joins TRBV27 to TRBJ1-1; D not certain. The CDR3 consists of 13 residues. The germline gives CDR1 MNHEY, CDR2 SMNVEV (reference sequence). The V end was cut by 0 bases, the J end by 7 bases, with 9 bases between.

This chain joins TRBV6-5 and TRBJ2-7, with D perhaps matching TRBD1 or TRBD2 (5 bases each). The ends were cut back, 4 bases at V and 5 bases at J, with 18 bases in the middle. The CDR3 spans 15 residues. CDR1 MNHEY and CDR2 SVGAGI come from the germline V gene. The CDR3 loop is CASSCGAALGDEQYF. In DNA form, the CDR3 reads TGTGCCAGCAGTTGCGGTGCAGCCCTGGGGGACGAGCAGTACTTC.

This clonotype was seen a few times. This chain links TRBV6-2 or TRBV6-3 with TRBJ2-3; 11 nucleotides match TRBD2. This CDR3 has 14 residues. J gave up 3 bases and V 10 bases, and 6 bases lay outside the gene matches. Germline CDR1 reads MNHEY; CDR2 reads SVGEGT. CDR3 sequence reads: CATSTSGKTDTQYF. The CDR3 coding sequence is TGTGCCACCTCGACTAGCGGGAAAACAGATACGCAGTATTTT.

This clonotype was counted at least ten times. The V gene is TRBV7-2, the J gene TRBJ2-2; D is undetermined. Germline CDR1 and CDR2: SGHTA and FQGNSA. Trimming cost V 5 bases and J 4 bases, with 14 bases left between them. This CDR3 comprises 15 residues. The chain's CDR3 is CASSPSGATTGELFF. In DNA, the CDR3 is TGTGCCAGCAGCCCTTCTGGCGCCACCACCGGGGAGCTGTTTTTT.

This chain joins TRBV28 and TRBJ2-7, with TRBD2 matching over 13 bases. The CDR3 sequence is 16 residues long. Germline values: CDR1 MDHEN, CDR2 SYDVKM. The ends lost 8 bases at V and 11 bases at J; junction bases unmatched: 18. In DNA form, the CDR3 reads TGTGCCAGCGGTCTCCAGGGACTAGCGGGGCGACAGGGGGAGTACTTC. Its translation is CASGLQGLAGRQGEYF.

This clonotype turned up a few times. The chain uses TRBV7-8 and TRBJ2-1; TRBD1 agrees at 8 bases. Germline V gene lookup returns CDR1 SGHVS and CDR2 FQNEAQ. The CDR3 sequence is 16 residues long. V lost 7 bases to trimming and J lost 5 bases; unmatched junction nucleotides: 13. The CDR3 protein is CASTFQGAEGDNEQFF. In nucleotides, the CDR3 is TGTGCCAGCACCTTCCAGGGGGCAGAGGGGGACAATGAGCAGTTCTTC.

This clonotype occurred many times. V usage is TRBV20-1 and J usage is TRBJ2-1, with 7 positions matching TRBD2. In germline, CDR1 is DFQATT, CDR2 SNEGSKA (reference sequence). J lost 5 bases, V lost 3 bases, and 13 bases had no gene match. The CDR3 runs 16 residues. The DNA of the CDR3 is TGCAGTGCTAGGCCCCAAGGCAGACTAGCTAACAATGAGCAGTTCTTC. Protein product: CSARPQGRLANNEQFF.

Of note for this clonotype: Compared with germline, one end of the junction differs, possibly owing to a read error. The rearrangement joins TRBV12-3 or TRBV12-4 to TRBJ1-1; no clear D gene. The CDR3 has 12 residues. CDR3 protein: CANSPGKTEAFF. CDR3 nucleotides: TGTGCCAACAGTCCCGGGAAGACTGAAGCTTTCTTT.

Notes on this clonotype: A much more abundant neighbour one base away suggests this may be a read error. The chain carries TRBV29-1 and TRBJ2-1, with a possible D match to TRBD2 (5 bases). Deletions cut 4 bases from V and 7 bases from J, with 23 bases between. Germline loops: CDR1 SQVTM, CDR2 ANQGSEA. The CDR3 length is 16 residues. The CDR3 bases are TGCAGCGTTGCCGGGAACCTGTTTCTATCGGGGAATGAGCAGTTCTTC. It is translated as CSVAGNLFLSGNEQFF.

There are many counts of this clonotype. V and J are TRBV24-1 and TRBJ1-1; D is unclear. The CDR3 covers 13 residues. CDR1 is KGHDR and CDR2 is SFDVKD in the germline V gene. The V end lost 3 bases, the J end lost 0 bases, and 4 bases lay between the germline ends. CDR3 in DNA: TGTGCCACCAGTGATACGGTGAACACTGAAGCTTTCTTT. This codes for CATSDTVNTEAFF.